This T cell receptor beta chain was captured by sequencing in a study of blood T cells in healthy people across ages. V was cut by 3 bases and J by 2 bases, with 11 bases left in between. This CDR3 is 15 amino acids long. A sample-barcoded 5' primer and a J-beta primer mix were used in a second PCR of roughly 6 to 11 cycles. In TCRdb, the 5' RACE reads were re-called with MiXCR into one record per CDR3 protein. This table has about 970,000 distinct CDR3 sequences, 51% appearing once. The sequence came from a woman aged 55-69 years in good health. Input material: blood. The rearrangement uses TRBV12-3 or TRBV12-4 and TRBJ2-1; tentatively, D is TRBD2 (5 bases). The chain's CDR3 is CASSFAGGPYNEQFF. CDR3 coding DNA: TGTGCCAGCAGTTTTGCTGGCGGGCCCTACAATGAGCAGTTCTTC.